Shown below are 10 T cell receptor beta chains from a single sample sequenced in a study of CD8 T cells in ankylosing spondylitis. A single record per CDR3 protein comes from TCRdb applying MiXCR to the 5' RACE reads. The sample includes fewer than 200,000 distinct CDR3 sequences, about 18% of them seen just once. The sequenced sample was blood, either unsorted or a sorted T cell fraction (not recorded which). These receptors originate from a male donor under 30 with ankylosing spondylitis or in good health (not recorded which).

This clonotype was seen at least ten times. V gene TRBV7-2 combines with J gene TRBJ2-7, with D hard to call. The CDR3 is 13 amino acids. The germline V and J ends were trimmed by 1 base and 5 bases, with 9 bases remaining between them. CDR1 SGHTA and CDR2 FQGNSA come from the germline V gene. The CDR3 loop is CASSLGPFDEQYF. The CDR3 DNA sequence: TGTGCCAGCAGCTTAGGCCCTTTCGACGAGCAGTACTTC.

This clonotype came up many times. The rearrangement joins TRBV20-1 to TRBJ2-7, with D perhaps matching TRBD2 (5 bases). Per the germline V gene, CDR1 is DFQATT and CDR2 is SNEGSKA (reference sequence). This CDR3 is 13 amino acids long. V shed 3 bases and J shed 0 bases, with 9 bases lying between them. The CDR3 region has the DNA TGCAGTGCTAGGGAGGCCAGCTCCTACGAGCAGTACGTC. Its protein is CSAREASSYEQYV.

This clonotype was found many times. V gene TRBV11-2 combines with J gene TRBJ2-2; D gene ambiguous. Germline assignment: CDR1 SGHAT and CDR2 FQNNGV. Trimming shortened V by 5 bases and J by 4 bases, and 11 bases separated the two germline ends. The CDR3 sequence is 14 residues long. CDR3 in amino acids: CASSLSHTTGELFF. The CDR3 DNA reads TGTGCCAGCAGCCTCAGCCATACCACCGGGGAGCTGTTTTTT.

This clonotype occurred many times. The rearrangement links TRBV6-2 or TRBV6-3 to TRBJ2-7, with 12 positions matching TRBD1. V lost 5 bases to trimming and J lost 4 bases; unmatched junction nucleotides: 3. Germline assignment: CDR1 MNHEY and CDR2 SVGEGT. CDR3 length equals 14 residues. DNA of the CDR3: TGTGCCAGCAGTCGGGACAGGGGGCTTTACGAGCAGTACTTC. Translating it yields CASSRDRGLYEQYF.

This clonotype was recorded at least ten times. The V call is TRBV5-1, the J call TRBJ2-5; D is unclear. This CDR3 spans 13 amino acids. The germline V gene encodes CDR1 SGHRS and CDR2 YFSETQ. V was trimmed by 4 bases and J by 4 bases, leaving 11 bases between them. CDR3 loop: CASSTRAGETQYF. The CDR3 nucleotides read TGCGCCAGCAGCACCCGGGCCGGAGAGACCCAGTACTTC.

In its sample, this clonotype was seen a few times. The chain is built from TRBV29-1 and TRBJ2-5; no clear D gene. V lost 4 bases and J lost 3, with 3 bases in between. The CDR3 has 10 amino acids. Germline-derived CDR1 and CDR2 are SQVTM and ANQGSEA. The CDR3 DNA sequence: TGCAGCGTTGGTGAAGAGACCCAGTACTTC. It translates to CSVGEETQYF. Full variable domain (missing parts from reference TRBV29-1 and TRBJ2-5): SAVISQKPSRDICQRGTSLTIQCQVDSQVTMMFWYRQQPGQSLTLIATANQGSEATYESGFVIDKFPISRPNLTFSTLTVSNMSPEDSSIYLCSVGEETQYFGPGTRLLVL.

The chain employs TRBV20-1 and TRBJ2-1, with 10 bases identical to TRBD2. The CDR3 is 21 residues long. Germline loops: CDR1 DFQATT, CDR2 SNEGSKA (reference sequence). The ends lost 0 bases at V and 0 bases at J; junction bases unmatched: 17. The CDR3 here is CSARDVVRGTSASGSYNEQFF. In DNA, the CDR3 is TGCAGTGCTAGAGATGTGGTCCGAGGGACTAGCGCGTCTGGCTCCTACAATGAGCAGTTCTTC.

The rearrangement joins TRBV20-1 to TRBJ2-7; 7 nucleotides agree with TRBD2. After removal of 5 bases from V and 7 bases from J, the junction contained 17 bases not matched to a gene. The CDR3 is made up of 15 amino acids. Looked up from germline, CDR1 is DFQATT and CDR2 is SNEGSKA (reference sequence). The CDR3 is CSAVLLAPPDREQYF. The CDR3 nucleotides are TGCAGTGCTGTACTACTAGCGCCCCCTGATCGGGAGCAGTACTTC.

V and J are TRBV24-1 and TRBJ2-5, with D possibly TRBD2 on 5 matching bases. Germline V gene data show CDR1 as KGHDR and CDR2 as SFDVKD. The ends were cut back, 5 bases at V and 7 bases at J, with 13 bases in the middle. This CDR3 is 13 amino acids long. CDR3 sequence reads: CATSVMTGRTQYF. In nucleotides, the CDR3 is TGTGCCACCAGTGTCATGACGGGGAGGACCCAGTACTTC.

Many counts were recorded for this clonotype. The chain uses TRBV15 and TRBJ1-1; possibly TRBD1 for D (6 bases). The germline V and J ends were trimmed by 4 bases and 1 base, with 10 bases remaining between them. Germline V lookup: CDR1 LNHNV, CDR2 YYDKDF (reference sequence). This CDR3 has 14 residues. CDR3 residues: CATSTWDKNTEAFF. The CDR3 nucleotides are TGTGCCACCAGCACGTGGGACAAGAACACTGAAGCTTTCTTT. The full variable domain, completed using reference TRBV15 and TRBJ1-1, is DAMVIQNPRYQVTQFGKPVTLSCSQTLNHNVMYWYQQKSSQAPKLLFHYYDKDFNNEADTPDNFQSRRPNTSFCFLDIRSPGLGDTAMYLCATSTWDKNTEAFFGQGTRLTVV.